Shown below are 27 T cell receptor beta chains from a single sample sequenced in a study of shared clonotypes between healthy human individuals. Produced via immunoSEQ multiplex PCR; TCRdb's table is partial and in-frame only. The data show more than 900,000 clones, with more than 75% seen just once and 0.5% to 0.65% held by the top ten. Sample: memory CD4+ T cells from PBMCs. The subset here: CD45RA-negative fraction. These receptors came from a man between 18 and 35 years old in good health. Some clones in this sample may be carry-over from other donors' samples.

This clone was recorded once. V is TRBV6-1 and J is TRBJ1-5, with D tentatively TRBD1 (5 bases). CDR1 is MNHNS, CDR2 SASEGT, per germline. The CDR3 runs 13 residues. Trimming shortened V by 7 bases and J by 4 bases, and 11 bases separated the two germline ends. The chain's CDR3 is CASTYGGNQPQHF. CDR3 sequence (DNA): TGTGCCAGCACTTATGGGGGGAATCAGCCCCAGCATTTT.

This clone was seen just once. J is TRBJ1-2 and V is TRBV5-1, with 7 bases matching TRBD1. The junction had 6 bases not matched to a gene; V was cut back by 3 bases and J by 4 bases. The V gene's germline CDR1 is SGHRS and CDR2 YFSETQ. The CDR3 loop spans 14 amino acids. CDR3 loop: CASSSQGGPYGYTF. In DNA, the CDR3 is TGCGCCAGCAGCTCCCAGGGGGGCCCCTATGGCTACACCTTC.

The rearrangement links TRBV6-6 to TRBJ2-3; tentatively, D is TRBD2 (5 bases). CDR1 MNHNY and CDR2 SVGAGI come from the germline V gene (reference sequence). This CDR3 comprises 14 residues. V was shortened by 2 bases and J by 13 bases, with 19 bases between the two germline ends. In DNA form, the CDR3 reads TGTGCCAGCAGTTACCCCCTACTAGTAGGGAAGGAGTATTTT. Its protein product is CASSYPLLVGKEYF.

The chain joins TRBV10-1 to TRBJ2-1; TRBD2 matches 16 bases. Looked up from germline, CDR1 is WNHNN and CDR2 is SYGVQD (reference sequence). This CDR3 is built from 20 residues. Losses at the gene ends were 7 bases for V and 0 bases for J; bases not matched to a gene: 12. The chain's CDR3 is CASNPPSGTSGRASYNEQFF. Written as DNA, the CDR3 is TGCGCCAGCAACCCGCCCTCCGGGACTAGCGGGAGGGCCTCCTACAATGAGCAGTTCTTC.

The chain has TRBV15 and TRBJ2-1; 8 positions match TRBD2. Germline-derived CDR1 and CDR2 are LNHNV and YYDKDF (reference sequence). V dropped 3 bases and J dropped 0; count of bases not matched to a gene: 10. The CDR3 totals 18 residues. CDR3 sequence (DNA): TGTGCCACCAGCAGTGCTAGCGGGCGACCTAGCTCCTACAATGAGCAGTTCTTC. It yields the protein CATSSASGRPSSYNEQFF.

V and J are TRBV7-2 and TRBJ2-3; the match to TRBD1 covers 9 bases. CDR1 SGHTA and CDR2 FQGNSA come from the germline V gene. J was trimmed by 6 bases and V by 5 bases; bases with no gene match: 6. The CDR3 covers 14 residues. The CDR3 protein is CASSPYRGPDTQYF. Written as DNA, the CDR3 is TGTGCCAGCAGCCCGTACAGGGGGCCGGATACGCAGTATTTT.

The chain recombines TRBV5-1 with TRBJ2-3, with D perhaps TRBD2 (5 bases). The V and J ends lost 0 bases and 2 bases respectively, with 10 bases between them. The V gene's germline CDR1 is SGHRS and CDR2 YFSETQ. The CDR3 is made up of 15 amino acids. In DNA, the CDR3 is TGCGCCAGCAGCTTGGGTCGGGGAAACACAGATACGCAGTATTTT. Amino acid sequence: CASSLGRGNTDTQYF.

This chain uses TRBV28 with TRBJ2-5, with TRBD1 matching 12 bases. Germline-derived CDR1 and CDR2 are MDHEN and SYDVKM. CDR3 length: 17 amino acids. V shed 1 base, J shed 4 bases, and the junction held 7 bases outside the gene matches. Here the CDR3 DNA reads TGTGCCAGCAGTTTATCCGGGACAGGGGGCACGAGAGAGACCCAGTACTTC. It yields the protein CASSLSGTGGTRETQYF.

The chain recombines TRBV6-1 with TRBJ1-5, with D tentatively TRBD1 (6 bases). The CDR3 length is 14 residues. Germline CDR1 and CDR2: MNHNS and SASEGT. Trimming shortened V by 8 bases and J by 2 bases, and 13 bases separated the two germline ends. The CDR3 protein is CASCQGPGNQPQHF. The CDR3 nucleotides read TGTGCCAGCTGTCAGGGGCCCGGCAATCAGCCCCAGCATTTT.

The chain uses TRBV6-6 and TRBJ1-4, with TRBD1 identical over 9 bases. The V segment lost 6 bases and the J segment 6 bases; nucleotides outside the gene matches: 8. CDR1 and CDR2 (germline): MNHNY, SVGAGI (reference sequence). CDR3 size: 15 residues. This CDR3 is CASRPTGGFDEKLFF. CDR3 bases: TGTGCCAGCAGACCTACAGGGGGCTTCGATGAAAAACTGTTTTTT.

The J gene is TRBJ1-5, the V gene TRBV27; D is ambiguous. Germline V gene lookup returns CDR1 MNHEY and CDR2 SMNVEV (reference sequence). The CDR3 consists of 17 residues. V dropped 5 bases and J dropped 0 bases, with 17 bases sitting between them. Here the CDR3 reads CASSLIGRAYSNQPQHF. Written as DNA, the CDR3 is TGTGCCAGCAGTCTTATAGGGAGGGCTTATAGCAATCAGCCCCAGCATTTT.

The chain links TRBV7-2 to TRBJ2-7; no clear D. Germline V gives CDR1 SGHTA, CDR2 FQGNSA. Trimming stripped 5 bases from V and 1 base from J, with 9 bases between. This CDR3 contains 13 residues. The CDR3 bases are TGTGCCAGCAGCCCAGGAGCTTCCTACGAGCAGTACTTC. Protein sequence: CASSPGASYEQYF.

The rearrangement uses TRBV4-2 and TRBJ1-1; D may be TRBD1 (5 bases). The CDR3 extends over 19 amino acids. Germline-derived CDR1 and CDR2 are LGHNA and YNFKEQ. V lost 0 bases, J lost 1 base, and 21 bases lay in between. The CDR3 is CASSQDLGGPPSPNTEAFF. CDR3 DNA sequence: TGTGCCAGCAGCCAAGATTTGGGGGGTCCTCCGTCTCCGAACACTGAAGCTTTCTTT.

This clone was seen only a few times. Possible read error: a much larger clone is one base away. The sample has other DNA sequences that encode this CDR3 too. The gene calls are TRBV27 and TRBJ1-2; possible D gene TRBD1, 6 bases. V lost 3 bases to trimming and J lost 4 bases, with 9 bases between them. Germline V CDR1 and CDR2: MNHEY, SMNVEV (reference sequence). CDR3 size: 13 residues. The CDR3 sequence: CASSFRGGYGYTF. CDR3 DNA: TGTGCCAGCAGTTTCAGGGGTGGCTATGGCTACACCTTC.

This clone was detected only a few times. Other DNA sequences from this sample encode an identical CDR3 as well. The gene calls are TRBV7-9 and TRBJ1-1; no reliable D call. Germline values: CDR1 SEHNR, CDR2 FQNEAQ (reference sequence). CDR3 size: 11 residues. Trimming cost V 4 bases and J 7 bases, with 7 bases left between them. This CDR3 reads CASSSANEAFF. Here the CDR3 DNA reads TGTGCCAGCAGCTCCGCGAATGAAGCTTTCTTT.

This clone has just a few counts. V and J are TRBV5-4 and TRBJ1-1, with 9 bases matching TRBD1. This CDR3 comprises 15 residues. Germline V CDR1 and CDR2: SGHNT, YYREEE (reference sequence). Losses at the gene ends were 4 bases for V and 0 bases for J; bases not matched to a gene: 4. The CDR3 reads CASSHRQGVNTEAFF. The CDR3 coding sequence is TGTGCCAGCAGCCATAGACAGGGGGTGAACACTGAAGCTTTCTTT.

V usage is TRBV30 and J usage is TRBJ2-6; 10 bases map to TRBD1. This CDR3 contains 16 residues. The germline CDR1 and CDR2 sequences are GTSNPN and SVGIG (reference sequence). V lost 5 bases and J lost 4; bases outside the gene matches: 8. Here the CDR3 reads CAWGDRGWVGANVLTF. The CDR3 nucleotides read TGTGCCTGGGGGGACAGGGGATGGGTCGGGGCCAACGTCCTGACTTTC.

The V and J genes are TRBV7-9 and TRBJ1-3, with TRBD1 as a possible D gene (6 bases). CDR3 length equals 15 residues. Trimming left V 3 bases short and J 0 bases short, with 9 bases between. From germline, CDR1 is SEHNR and CDR2 FQNEAQ (reference sequence). The CDR3, as DNA: TGTGCCAGCAGCTTCGGGACAACCTCTGGAAACACCATATATTTT. The encoded protein is CASSFGTTSGNTIYF.

This clone has a single count. The gene calls are TRBV6-5 and TRBJ2-5; D possibly corresponds to TRBD1 (6 bases). Germline loops: CDR1 MNHEY, CDR2 SVGAGI. The V gene lost 6 bases and the J gene lost 2 bases, with 10 bases spanning the gap. CDR3 size: 13 residues. The CDR3: CASSIGQQETQYF. Here the CDR3 DNA reads TGTGCCAGCAGCATAGGACAGCAAGAGACCCAGTACTTC.

Many counts were recorded for this clone. The CDR3: CSVGGMGNQPQHF. The CDR3 DNA is TGCAGCGTAGGGGGGATGGGCAATCAGCCCCAGCATTTT. The V call is TRBV29-1, the J call TRBJ1-5; perhaps TRBD1 as D (6 bases). Between the trimmed V and J ends, which lost 6 bases and 2 bases, there was a span of 11 bases. Germline V gives CDR1 SQVTM, CDR2 ANQGSEA. The CDR3 is made up of 13 amino acids. Using reference TRBV29-1 and TRBJ1-5 for the parts outside the CDR3, the full variable domain is SAVISQKPSRDICQRGTSLTIQCQVDSQVTMMFWYRQQPGQSLTLIATANQGSEATYESGFVIDKFPISRPNLTFSTLTVSNMSPEDSSIYLCSVGGMGNQPQHFGDGTRLSIL.

This clone was detected only once. CDR3 sequence reads: CASSVIGSTDTQYF. CDR3 in DNA: TGTGCCAGCAGTGTTATTGGTAGCACAGATACGCAGTATTTT. This chain joins TRBV6-1 and TRBJ2-3; no reliable D call. The germline V and J ends were trimmed by 4 bases and 0 bases, with 8 bases remaining between them. CDR1 is MNHNS, CDR2 SASEGT, per germline. This CDR3 is built from 14 residues.

The CDR3 DNA follows: TGTGCCAGCGATCAGGGCTTGATTGAAAAACTGTTTTTT. This codes for CASDQGLIEKLFF. This chain connects TRBV6-1 to TRBJ1-4; TRBD1 is a possible D gene (5 bases). The CDR3 totals 13 residues. Germline assignment: CDR1 MNHNS and CDR2 SASEGT. The ends were cut back, 8 bases at V and 7 bases at J, with 14 bases in the middle.

The V and J genes are TRBV18 and TRBJ1-5, with D maybe TRBD1 (5 bases). V lost 4 bases and J 1 base, leaving 14 bases between the germline ends. CDR1 is KGHSH and CDR2 is LQKENI in the germline V gene. CDR3 length equals 16 residues. The CDR3 DNA is TGTGCCAGCTCACTAAACGACAGATTGAGCAATCAGCCCCAGCATTTT. As protein: CASSLNDRLSNQPQHF.

The V and J genes are TRBV7-2 and TRBJ2-3; D perhaps matches TRBD2 (5 bases). The CDR3 covers 16 residues. Germline-derived CDR1 and CDR2 are SGHTA and FQGNSA. Trimming cost V 1 base and J 0 bases, with 11 bases left between them. The CDR3 DNA is TGTGCCAGCAGCTTAGAGCGGCCAACTAGCACAGATACGCAGTATTTT. Amino acids: CASSLERPTSTDTQYF.

This clone turned up a few times. CDR3 amino acids: CASSMGDTGELFF. CDR3 DNA sequence: TGTGCCAGTAGTATGGGGGACACCGGGGAGCTGTTTTTT. This chain links TRBV19 with TRBJ2-2, with D perhaps TRBD1 or TRBD2 (5 bases each). V dropped 3 bases and J dropped 3 bases, with 5 bases sitting between them. The CDR3 length is 13 residues. Germline V gene lookup returns CDR1 LNHDA and CDR2 SQIVND (reference sequence).

The count of this clone is one. CDR3 sequence: CASTLTASISGANVLTF. CDR3 sequence (DNA): TGTGCCAGCACCCTCACCGCCTCGATCTCTGGGGCCAACGTCCTGACTTTC. The gene calls are TRBV7-2 and TRBJ2-6, with D unresolved. The CDR3 runs 17 residues. Per the germline V gene, CDR1 is SGHTA and CDR2 is FQGNSA. V lost 7 bases to trimming and J lost 0 bases, with 16 bases between them.

J is TRBJ2-1 and V is TRBV20-1; D uncertain. V shed 0 bases and J shed 12 bases, with 6 bases lying between them. CDR1 is DFQATT and CDR2 is SNEGSKA in the germline V gene (reference sequence). This CDR3 region has 10 residues. The CDR3 coding sequence is TGCAGTGCTAGAGACAGGATGCAGTTCTTC. The encoded protein is CSARDRMQFF.